This T cell receptor beta chain emerged from a study of blood T cell repertoires in COVID-19. Across the whole study: COVID-19 samples, acute and convalescent, were from the United States, Italy and Spain.

In the source study's methods: Estimation of nucleated cell counts relied on the amplification of reference gene primers. This table comes from immunoSEQ multiplex PCR, and its TCRdb copy is limited to in-frame clones, with some not included. For V, J and clone size, that table is used; D and trimming come from the DNA. The sample lists about 18,000 clones; more than 75% were seen once. Germline CDR1 reads MNHEY; CDR2 reads SVGEGT. V was clipped by 6 bases and J by 1 base; unmatched bases: 6. The CDR3 sequence is 16 residues long. This TCR derives from a human donor in a cohort sampled during active COVID-19. Sequenced material: peripheral blood. The chain recombines TRBV6-2 or TRBV6-3 with TRBJ2-1; 10 bases fit TRBD2. The CDR3: CASSPSGRGSYNEQFF. Written as DNA, the CDR3 is TGTGCCAGCAGCCCCAGCGGGAGGGGGTCCTACAATGAGCAGTTCTTC.